A single sample is the source of the 3 T cell receptor beta chains below, sequenced in a study of post-analysis software for immune sequencing data. General study points: Controls had lower frequencies than patients of roughly five TRBV segments, which included TRBV5-6, TRBV5-1 and TRBV20-1.

What these receptors recognize is not known. Incorporated into the TCR beta cDNA libraries were unique molecular identifiers, which served to reduce PCR and sequencing biases. TCRdb fed the PCR reads into MiXCR, producing one record per CDR3 protein. This sample has a few hundred thousand distinct CDR3 sequences, with 34% found just once. The sequenced sample consisted of blood. The receptors come from a girl aged 2-17 years with multiple sclerosis.

For this clonotype: A much larger clone lies one base from this, so it may be a read error. The chain joins TRBV6-6 to TRBJ1-4, with TRBD1 as a possible D gene (5 bases). V lost 8 bases, J lost 9 bases, and 13 bases lay in between. The CDR3 is made up of 12 amino acids. Germline V gives CDR1 MNHNY, CDR2 SVGAGI (reference sequence). The CDR3 sequence is CASSQENKKLFF. The CDR3 DNA reads TGTGCCAGCTCACAGGAGAATAAAAAACTGTTTTTT.

Only a few counts were recorded for this clonotype. CDR3 loop: CSVIPSGGSQAYEQYF. The CDR3 DNA reads TGCAGTGTCATCCCTAGCGGGGGGTCGCAAGCCTACGAGCAGTACTTC. The chain carries TRBV20-1 and TRBJ2-7, with TRBD2 matching 11 bases. This CDR3 is built from 16 residues. V lost 7 bases and J lost 2; bases outside the gene matches: 13. Germline CDR1 reads DFQATT; CDR2 reads SNEGSKA (reference sequence).

The sample holds a few counts of this clonotype. This chain uses TRBV11-2 with TRBJ2-3; D unclear. Trimming removed 4 bases from V and 5 bases from J, with 19 bases in between. Germline CDR1 is SGHAT and CDR2 is FQNNGV. The CDR3 contains 16 residues. CDR3 residues: CASSSPPGRELDTQYF. The CDR3 DNA sequence: TGTGCCAGCAGCTCCCCTCCGGGCCGTGAACTAGATACGCAGTATTTT.